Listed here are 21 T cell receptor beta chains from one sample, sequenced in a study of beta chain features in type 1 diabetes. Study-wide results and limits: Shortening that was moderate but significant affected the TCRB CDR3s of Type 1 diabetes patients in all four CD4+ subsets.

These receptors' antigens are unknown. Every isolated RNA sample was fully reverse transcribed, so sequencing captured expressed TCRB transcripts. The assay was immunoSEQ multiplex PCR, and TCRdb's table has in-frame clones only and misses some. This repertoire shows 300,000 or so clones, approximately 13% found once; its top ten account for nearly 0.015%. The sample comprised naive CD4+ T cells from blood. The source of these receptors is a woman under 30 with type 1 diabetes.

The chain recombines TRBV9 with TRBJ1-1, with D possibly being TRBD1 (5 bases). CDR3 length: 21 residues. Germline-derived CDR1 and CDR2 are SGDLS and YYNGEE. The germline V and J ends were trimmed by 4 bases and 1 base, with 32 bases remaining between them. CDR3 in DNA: TGTGCCAGCAGCCCCCGTCGGCTTGGCGGGGCGAAGAGAAGTAAGAACACTGAAGCTTTCTTT. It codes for CASSPRRLGGAKRSKNTEAFF.

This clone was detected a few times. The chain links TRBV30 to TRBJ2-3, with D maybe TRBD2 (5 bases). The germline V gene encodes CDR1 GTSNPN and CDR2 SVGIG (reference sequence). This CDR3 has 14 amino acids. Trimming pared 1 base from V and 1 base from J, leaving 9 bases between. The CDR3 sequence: CAWSGAGRTDTQYF. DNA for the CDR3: TGTGCCTGGAGTGGGGCGGGTCGCACAGATACGCAGTATTTT.

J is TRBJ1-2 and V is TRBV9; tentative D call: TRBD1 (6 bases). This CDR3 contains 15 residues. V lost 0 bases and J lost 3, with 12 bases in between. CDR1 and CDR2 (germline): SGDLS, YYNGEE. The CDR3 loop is CASSVVSAGDYGYTF. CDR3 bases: TGTGCCAGCAGCGTAGTCTCGGCAGGGGACTATGGCTACACCTTC.

CDR3 amino acids: CATTGGTDTQYF. DNA for the CDR3: TGTGCCACAACCGGAGGGACAGATACGCAGTATTTT. This chain uses TRBV7-9 with TRBJ2-3; D perhaps matches TRBD2 (6 bases). Between the trimmed V and J ends, which lost 10 bases and 3 bases, there was a span of 11 bases. From germline, CDR1 is SEHNR and CDR2 FQNEAQ (reference sequence). This CDR3 comprises 12 residues.

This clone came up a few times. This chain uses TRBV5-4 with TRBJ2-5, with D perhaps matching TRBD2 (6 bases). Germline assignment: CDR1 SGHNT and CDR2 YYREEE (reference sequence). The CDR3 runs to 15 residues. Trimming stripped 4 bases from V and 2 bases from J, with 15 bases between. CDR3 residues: CASSLMGGRQETQYF. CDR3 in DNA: TGTGCCAGCAGCCTCATGGGAGGTAGGCAAGAGACCCAGTACTTC.

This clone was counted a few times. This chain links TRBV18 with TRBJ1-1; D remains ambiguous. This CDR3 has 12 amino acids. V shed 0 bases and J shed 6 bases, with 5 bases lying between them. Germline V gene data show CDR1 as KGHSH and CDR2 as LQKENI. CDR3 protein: CASSPPAAEAFF. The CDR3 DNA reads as TGTGCCAGCTCACCACCGGCAGCTGAAGCTTTCTTT.

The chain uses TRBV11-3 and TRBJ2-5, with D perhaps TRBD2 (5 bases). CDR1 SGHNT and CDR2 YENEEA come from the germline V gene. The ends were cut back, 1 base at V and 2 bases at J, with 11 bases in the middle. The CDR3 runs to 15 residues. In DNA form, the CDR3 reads TGTGCCAGCAGCTTAGGTGGGAGAAGGCAAGAGACCCAGTACTTC. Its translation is CASSLGGRRQETQYF.

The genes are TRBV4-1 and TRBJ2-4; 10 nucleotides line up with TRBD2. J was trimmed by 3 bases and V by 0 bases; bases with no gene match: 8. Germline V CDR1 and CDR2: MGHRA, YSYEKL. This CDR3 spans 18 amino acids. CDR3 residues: CASSQESRTSGNKNIQYF. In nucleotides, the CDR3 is TGCGCCAGCAGCCAAGAGTCAAGAACTAGCGGGAACAAAAACATTCAGTACTTC.

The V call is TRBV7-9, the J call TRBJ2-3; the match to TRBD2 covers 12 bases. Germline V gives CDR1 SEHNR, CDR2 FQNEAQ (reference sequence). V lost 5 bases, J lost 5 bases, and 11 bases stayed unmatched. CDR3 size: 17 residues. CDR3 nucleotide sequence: TGTGCCAGCAGCATTGGACTAGCGGGAATTGTGGGAGATACGCAGTATTTT. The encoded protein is CASSIGLAGIVGDTQYF.

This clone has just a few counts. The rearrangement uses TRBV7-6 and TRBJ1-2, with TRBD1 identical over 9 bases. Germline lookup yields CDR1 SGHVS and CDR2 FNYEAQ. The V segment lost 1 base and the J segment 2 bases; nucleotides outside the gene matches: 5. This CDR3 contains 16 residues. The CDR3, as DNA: TGTGCCAGCAGCTTAGGAACCGGGACAGGGAACTATGGCTACACCTTC. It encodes CASSLGTGTGNYGYTF.

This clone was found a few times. In DNA form, the CDR3 reads TGTGCCAGCTCACCTCAGAGAGGCCGGGTCTCAGATACGCAGTATTTT. This sequence encodes CASSPQRGRVSDTQYF. This chain links TRBV18 with TRBJ2-3, with D unclear. Trimming cost V 3 bases and J 4 bases, with 17 bases left between them. This CDR3 has 16 residues. Germline assignment: CDR1 KGHSH and CDR2 LQKENI.

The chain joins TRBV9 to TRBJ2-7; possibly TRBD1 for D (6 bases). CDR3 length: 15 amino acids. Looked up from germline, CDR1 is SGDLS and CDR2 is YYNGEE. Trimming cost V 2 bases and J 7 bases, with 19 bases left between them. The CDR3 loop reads CASSVALDRTGEQYF. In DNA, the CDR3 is TGTGCCAGCAGCGTCGCCTTGGACAGAACCGGGGAGCAGTACTTC.

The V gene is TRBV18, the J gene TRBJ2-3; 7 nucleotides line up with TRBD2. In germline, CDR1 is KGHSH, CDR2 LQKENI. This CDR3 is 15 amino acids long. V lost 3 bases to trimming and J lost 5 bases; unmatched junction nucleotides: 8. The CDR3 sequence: CASSPWLADVDTQYF. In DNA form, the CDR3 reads TGTGCCAGCTCACCTTGGCTAGCGGATGTAGATACGCAGTATTTT.

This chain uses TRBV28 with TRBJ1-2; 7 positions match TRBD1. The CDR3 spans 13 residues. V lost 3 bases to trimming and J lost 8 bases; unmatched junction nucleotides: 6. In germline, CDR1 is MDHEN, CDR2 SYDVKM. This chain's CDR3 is CASSFYRGSGYTF. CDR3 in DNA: TGTGCCAGCAGTTTTTACAGGGGTTCCGGCTACACCTTC.

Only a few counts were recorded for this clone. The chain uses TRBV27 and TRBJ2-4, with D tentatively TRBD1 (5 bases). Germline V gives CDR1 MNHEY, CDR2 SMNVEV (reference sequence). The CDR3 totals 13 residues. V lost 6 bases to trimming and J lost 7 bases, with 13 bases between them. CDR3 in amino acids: CASSLAGSNIQYF. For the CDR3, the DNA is TGTGCCAGCAGCTTGGCAGGGTCGAACATTCAGTACTTC.

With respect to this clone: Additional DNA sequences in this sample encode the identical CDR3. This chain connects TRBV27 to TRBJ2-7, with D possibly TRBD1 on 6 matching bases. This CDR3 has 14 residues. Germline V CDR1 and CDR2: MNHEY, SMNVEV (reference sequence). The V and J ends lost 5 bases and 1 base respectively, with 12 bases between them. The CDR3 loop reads CASSPRTASYEQYF. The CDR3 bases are TGTGCCAGCAGTCCCCGGACAGCGTCCTACGAGCAGTACTTC.

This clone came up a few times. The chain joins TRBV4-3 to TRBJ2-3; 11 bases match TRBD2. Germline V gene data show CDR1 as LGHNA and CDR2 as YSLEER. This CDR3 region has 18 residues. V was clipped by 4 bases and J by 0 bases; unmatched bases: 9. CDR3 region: CASSRRLAGPSSTDTQYF. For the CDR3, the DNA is TGCGCCAGCAGCCGAAGACTAGCGGGACCTTCTAGCACAGATACGCAGTATTTT.

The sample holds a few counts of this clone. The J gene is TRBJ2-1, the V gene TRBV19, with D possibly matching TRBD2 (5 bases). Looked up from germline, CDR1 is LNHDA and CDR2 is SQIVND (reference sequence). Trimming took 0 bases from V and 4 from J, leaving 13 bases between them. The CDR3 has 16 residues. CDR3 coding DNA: TGTGCCAGTAGTATAGATCCCGCGGGTCGGTACAATGAGCAGTTCTTC. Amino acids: CASSIDPAGRYNEQFF.

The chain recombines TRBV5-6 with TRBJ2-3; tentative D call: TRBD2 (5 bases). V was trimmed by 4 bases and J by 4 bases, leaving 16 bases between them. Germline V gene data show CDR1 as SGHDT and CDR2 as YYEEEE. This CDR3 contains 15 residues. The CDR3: CASSLRVGGADTQYF. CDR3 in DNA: TGTGCCAGCAGCCTGAGGGTAGGTGGGGCAGATACGCAGTATTTT. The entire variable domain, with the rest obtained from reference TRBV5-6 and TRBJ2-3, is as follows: DAGVTQSPTHLIKTRGQQVTLRCSPKSGHDTVSWYQQALGQGPQFIFQYYEEEERQRGNFPDRFSGHQFPNYSSELNVNALLLGDSALYLCASSLRVGGADTQYFGPGTRLTVL.

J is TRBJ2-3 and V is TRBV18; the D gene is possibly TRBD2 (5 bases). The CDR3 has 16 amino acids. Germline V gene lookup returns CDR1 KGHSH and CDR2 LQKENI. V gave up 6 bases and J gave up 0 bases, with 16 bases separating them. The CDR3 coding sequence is TGTGCCAGCTCTGAGGGTACAGCGACTAGCACAGATACGCAGTATTTT. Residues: CASSEGTATSTDTQYF.

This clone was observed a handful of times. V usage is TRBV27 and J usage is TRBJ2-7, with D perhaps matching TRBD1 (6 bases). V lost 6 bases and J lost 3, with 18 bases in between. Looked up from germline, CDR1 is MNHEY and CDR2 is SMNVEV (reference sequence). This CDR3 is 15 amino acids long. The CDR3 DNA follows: TGTGCCAGCAGACGGGACACTGGATCCCACTACGAGCAGTACTTC. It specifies CASRRDTGSHYEQYF.